One and the same sample provided the 10 T cell receptor beta chains below, sequenced in a study of Graves' ophthalmopathy and Graves' hyperthyroidism. Amplification targeted the TCR beta CDR3 regions, with RNA transcripts as the source material. The workflow started with a first-round RT-PCR run with HTBI primers and then moved on to a second-round multiplex PCR. TCRdb reanalysed the multiplex PCR reads using MiXCR and keeps one entry per CDR3 protein. This table holds a few hundred thousand distinct CDR3 sequences, under 45% found once. Sequencing used peripheral blood or thyroid tissue (not recorded which). The receptors were sampled from an adult man with Graves' hyperthyroidism.

This clonotype appeared many times. The rearrangement joins TRBV9 to TRBJ1-2; no clear D. V was clipped by 1 base and J by 8 bases, with 9 bases between them. The CDR3 runs to 12 residues. Germline CDR1 and CDR2: SGDLS and YYNGEE. The CDR3 DNA sequence: TGTGCCAGCAGCGTATATGGTTACGGCTACACCTTC. The encoded protein is CASSVYGYGYTF. The whole variable domain, remainder taken from reference TRBV9 and TRBJ1-2, is DSGVTQTPKHLITATGQRVTLRCSPRSGDLSVYWYQQSLDQGLQFLIQYYNGEERAKGNILERFSAQQFPDLHSELNLSSLELGDSALYFCASSVYGYGYTFGSGTRLTVV.

The chain joins TRBV20-1 to TRBJ1-2; TRBD1 agrees at 8 bases. Losses at the gene ends were 6 bases for V and 8 bases for J; bases not matched to a gene: 5. CDR1 and CDR2 from the germline V gene are DFQATT and SNEGSKA (reference sequence). This CDR3 has 11 residues. In DNA, the CDR3 is TGCAGTGCAGCCGACAGGGGAGGCTACACCTTC. This encodes CSAADRGGYTF.

V gene TRBV6-5 combines with J gene TRBJ2-6, with 9 bases identical to TRBD2. With V trimmed by 5 bases and J by 0 bases, 11 bases remained unmatched. CDR3 length: 19 residues. CDR1 and CDR2 (germline): MNHEY, SVGAGI. CDR3 bases: TGTGCCAGCAGTGAAAGGATTAGCGGGAGTACCTCTGGGGCCAACGTCCTGACTTTC. Its protein product is CASSERISGSTSGANVLTF.

The chain combines TRBV12-3 or TRBV12-4 with TRBJ1-2; D gene uncertain. The CDR3 runs 10 residues. Trimming shortened V by 6 bases and J by 6 bases, and 5 bases separated the two germline ends. CDR3 residues: CASSRDGYTF. The CDR3, as DNA: TGTGCCAGCAGCCGGGATGGCTACACCTTC.

The rearrangement joins TRBV5-1 to TRBJ2-3; 7 positions agree with TRBD2. This CDR3 spans 14 amino acids. CDR1 and CDR2 from the germline V gene are SGHRS and YFSETQ. V shed 5 bases and J 7 bases; nucleotides not matched to a gene: 10. CDR3 sequence (DNA): TGCGCCAGCAGTTTAGGGGAGGGCGAAAATACGCAGTATTTT. Its translation: CASSLGEGENTQYF.

This clonotype has a single count. The junction shows a germline mismatch at one end, possibly a read error. V is TRBV20-1 and J is TRBJ1-2, with a possible D match to TRBD1 (5 bases). Germline CDR1 and CDR2: DFQATT and SNEGSKA (reference sequence). This CDR3 contains 16 residues. The CDR3 DNA sequence: TGCAGCGCTAGAGAGTCCGGGGCCCTGGGTAACTATGGCTACACCTTC. Translation gives CSARESGALGNYGYTF.

The chain uses TRBV10-2 and TRBJ2-5; maybe TRBD1 (6 bases). Looked up from germline, CDR1 is WSHSY and CDR2 is SAAADI. The CDR3 is made up of 15 amino acids. Between the trimmed V and J ends, which lost 9 bases and 2 bases, there was a span of 19 bases. The CDR3 DNA reads TGCGCCAGTGGGACCTTGACAGGTGCTCAAGAGACCCAGTACTTC. Translation gives CASGTLTGAQETQYF.

This clonotype was observed a handful of times. The chain employs TRBV11-2 and TRBJ1-5, with unresolved D. The CDR3 loop spans 14 amino acids. Germline lookup yields CDR1 SGHAT and CDR2 FQNNGV. V shed 1 base and J shed 6 bases, with 10 bases lying between them. The CDR3 region has the DNA TGTGCCAGCAGCTTAGTGGGATCCGGTCAGCCCCAGCATTTT. Its translation: CASSLVGSGQPQHF.

This clonotype appeared many times. This chain links TRBV7-2 with TRBJ1-6; maybe TRBD1 (6 bases). This CDR3 comprises 14 residues. Between the trimmed V and J ends, which lost 6 bases and 0 bases, there was a span of 6 bases. Germline assignment: CDR1 SGHTA and CDR2 FQGNSA. CDR3: CASRDSSYNSPLHF. The CDR3, as DNA: TGTGCCAGCAGGGACAGCTCCTATAATTCACCCCTCCACTTT.

The chain links TRBV24-1 to TRBJ2-5; no definite D call. The CDR3 sequence is 12 residues long. V was trimmed by 12 bases and J by 7 bases, leaving 17 bases between them. Germline V gene lookup returns CDR1 KGHDR and CDR2 SFDVKD. In nucleotides, the CDR3 is TGTGCCTGGAGTCTCAAAGCAGGGACCCAGTACTTC. Its protein is CAWSLKAGTQYF.